The text below deals with one T cell receptor (beta chain). Its specificity is unknown. The data stem from a study of Ad26.COV2.S vaccination and SARS-CoV-2 variants. Study outcomes and limitations: The authors reported substantial breadth in spike-specific CD8+ and CD4+ T cell responses after vaccination. Total T cell responses may have been underestimated by the TCR breadth and depth analyses.

Sequenced by immunoSEQ multiplex PCR; TCRdb stores in-frame clones only, minus some. The table shows more than 150,000 clones, with around nine tenths occurring only once. The receptor comes from a human donor who had recovered from COVID-19. The material sequenced was peripheral blood, taken after recovery from COVID-19.

The CDR3, as DNA: TGTGCCAGCAGTTATAATAGCGGGAGATACAATGAGCAGTTCTTC. It encodes CASSYNSGRYNEQFF. This chain uses TRBV6-5 with TRBJ2-1, with 9 nucleotides matching TRBD2. This CDR3 has 15 residues. Germline V CDR1 and CDR2: MNHEY, SVGAGI. The J segment lost 4 bases and the V segment lost 3 bases, leaving 4 bases of the junction unmatched.